This TCR beta chain was documented in a study of immune reconstitution after stem cell transplant in scleroderma. Within the sample, this clonotype is medium-sized. Using its own MiXCR run on the RT-PCR reads, TCRdb lists one record per CDR3 protein. The top ten hold roughly 12% of the sample, which has 2,000 to 2,500 distinct CDR3 sequences, 6.5% to 8.5% seen once. Germline V gene data show CDR1 as SGHRS and CDR2 as YFSETQ. The V segment lost 1 base and the J segment 7 bases; nucleotides outside the gene matches: 4. The CDR3 contains 15 residues. This TCR was sampled from a male donor with systemic sclerosis. Sampling was performed before or after autologous hematopoietic stem cell transplantation (not recorded which). The rearrangement uses TRBV5-1 and TRBJ2-3; 12 nucleotides match TRBD2. DNA of the CDR3: TGCGCCAGCAGCTTGACTAGCGGGGGGCCGAATACGCAGTATTTT. Amino acid sequence: CASSLTSGGPNTQYF.